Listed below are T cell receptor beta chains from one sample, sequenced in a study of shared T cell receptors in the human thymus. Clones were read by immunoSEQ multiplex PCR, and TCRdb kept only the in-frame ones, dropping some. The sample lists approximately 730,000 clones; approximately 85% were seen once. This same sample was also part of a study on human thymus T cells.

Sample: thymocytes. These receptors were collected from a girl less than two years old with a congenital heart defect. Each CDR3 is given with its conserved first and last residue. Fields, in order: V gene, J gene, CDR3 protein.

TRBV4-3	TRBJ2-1	CASSQAVGSGAYNEQFF
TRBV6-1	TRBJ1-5	CASSVSWGRDSNQPQHF
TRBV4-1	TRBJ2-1	CASSQESPGGIKAYNEQFF
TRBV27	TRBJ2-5	CASSSQWRGETQYF
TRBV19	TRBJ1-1	CASSLPGRDTEAFF
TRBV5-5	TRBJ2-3	CASSQPLAGGTDTQYF
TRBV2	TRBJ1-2	CASREGMRSMGGYTF
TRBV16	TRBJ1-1	CASSQYTKRDRHRSSAFF
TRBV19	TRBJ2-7	CASQNVTGTGEQYF
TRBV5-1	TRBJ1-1	CASSLYINGGTEAFF